Below are 26 T cell receptor beta chains sequenced from a single sample in a study of control samples from healthy donors and cancer patients. The data were produced by immunoSEQ multiplex PCR, yet TCRdb's version contains in-frame clones alone and is incomplete. Among over 150,000 clones, 90% to 95% were seen once, and the ten largest hold 1.4% to 1.5%. The sequenced sample was blood. Receptors were obtained from a man younger than 35 in good health.

The chain joins TRBV6-5 to TRBJ2-2; 9 bases match TRBD1. The CDR3 length is 14 residues. Trimming at V came to 6 bases and at J to 4 bases, leaving 3 bases not matched to a gene. The germline V gene encodes CDR1 MNHEY and CDR2 SVGAGI. The CDR3 loop reads CASRPGQGTGELFF. CDR3 DNA sequence: TGTGCCAGCAGACCGGGACAGGGCACCGGGGAGCTGTTTTTT.

Concerning this clone itself: This same CDR3 is encoded by further DNA sequences in the sample. Here the CDR3 reads CASSVGGQGYEQYF. CDR3 coding DNA: TGTGCCAGCAGCGTAGGGGGACAGGGGTACGAGCAGTACTTC. V is TRBV9 and J is TRBJ2-7; TRBD1 agrees at 10 bases. There are 14 residues in the CDR3. The V gene end was trimmed by 0 bases and the J gene end by 4 bases; junction bases not matched to a gene: 1. CDR1 and CDR2 (germline): SGDLS, YYNGEE.

The chain is built from TRBV7-2 and TRBJ1-5, with D unresolved. The germline V gene has CDR1 SGHTA and CDR2 FQGNSA. V was cut by 1 base and J by 1 base, with 8 bases left in between. The CDR3 sequence is 15 residues long. The DNA of the CDR3 is TGTGCCAGCAGCTTAGAGGGTCGGAGCAATCAGCCCCAGCATTTT. Encoded protein: CASSLEGRSNQPQHF.

The chain is built from TRBV6-5 and TRBJ1-2; D ambiguous. The V end was cut by 10 bases, the J end by 2 bases, with 11 bases between. CDR1 is MNHEY and CDR2 is SVGAGI in the germline V gene. The CDR3 sequence is 12 residues long. CDR3 region: CATTDGNYGYTF. In DNA, the CDR3 is TGTGCCACCACAGACGGAAACTATGGCTACACCTTC.

J is TRBJ2-2 and V is TRBV20-1, with D hard to call. The V end was cut by 6 bases, the J end by 8 bases, with 10 bases between. From germline, CDR1 is DFQATT and CDR2 SNEGSKA (reference sequence). CDR3 length: 11 amino acids. The CDR3 spells CSASRAGELFF. The CDR3 coding sequence is TGCAGTGCCAGTCGGGCTGGGGAGCTGTTTTTT.

The chain links TRBV5-1 to TRBJ1-2; a possible D gene is TRBD1 (5 bases). CDR3 length: 14 amino acids. V lost 4 bases and J 4 bases, leaving 14 bases between the germline ends. Per germline, CDR1 SGHRS and CDR2 YFSETQ. This chain's CDR3 is CASSPQAKLYGYTF. The DNA of the CDR3 is TGCGCCAGCAGCCCACAGGCGAAACTCTATGGCTACACCTTC.

Here the CDR3 reads CASSYANQPQHF. For the CDR3, the DNA is TGTGCCAGCAGTTACGCCAATCAGCCCCAGCATTTT. J is TRBJ1-5 and V is TRBV28, with D unresolved. The CDR3 loop spans 12 amino acids. Trimming removed 4 bases from V and 3 bases from J, with 4 bases in between. CDR1 and CDR2 from the germline V gene are MDHEN and SYDVKM.

The V and J genes are TRBV2 and TRBJ2-2; 11 bases line up with TRBD1. Germline-derived CDR1 and CDR2 are SNHLY and FYNNEI. V lost 1 base and J lost 6; bases outside the gene matches: 7. This CDR3 contains 17 residues. This CDR3 reads CASSEVTGQGESGELFF. In DNA form, the CDR3 reads TGTGCCAGCAGTGAAGTAACGGGACAGGGGGAATCCGGGGAGCTGTTTTTT.

This chain links TRBV7-2 with TRBJ1-5; no reliable D call. Looked up from germline, CDR1 is SGHTA and CDR2 is FQGNSA. Trimming pared 2 bases from V and 5 bases from J, leaving 16 bases between. This CDR3 spans 16 amino acids. CDR3 protein: CASSLFRGGPDQPQHF. The CDR3 coding sequence is TGTGCCAGCAGCTTATTCCGTGGAGGGCCCGATCAGCCCCAGCATTTT.

This clone was picked up one time. The J gene is TRBJ1-4, the V gene TRBV5-1, with D unclear. The CDR3 length is 15 residues. The V end was cut by 0 bases, the J end by 0 bases, with 6 bases between. From germline, CDR1 is SGHRS and CDR2 YFSETQ. Written as DNA, the CDR3 is TGCGCCAGCAGCTTGGCCACAGCAACTAATGAAAAACTGTTTTTT. Its protein product is CASSLATATNEKLFF.

This clone was observed a handful of times. DNA of the CDR3: TGTGCCAGCAGTTACTCGAGAACGGGACATCAGCCCCAGCATTTT. Translated: CASSYSRTGHQPQHF. V usage is TRBV6-5 and J usage is TRBJ1-5; D is possibly TRBD1 (5 bases). V dropped 0 bases and J dropped 5 bases, with 11 bases sitting between them. CDR3 length: 15 residues. Germline CDR1 and CDR2: MNHEY and SVGAGI.

This chain uses TRBV6-6 with TRBJ1-3; D is unclear. The V gene lost 5 bases and the J gene lost 0 bases, with 14 bases spanning the gap. This CDR3 region has 16 residues. Germline V gene lookup returns CDR1 MNHNY and CDR2 SVGAGI (reference sequence). The CDR3 loop is CASSKPDRPSGNTIYF. The CDR3 nucleotides read TGTGCCAGCAGTAAACCAGACCGGCCCTCTGGAAACACCATATATTTT.

The chain couples TRBV7-8 to TRBJ2-1; D is perhaps TRBD1 (6 bases). This CDR3 spans 16 amino acids. V gave up 1 base and J gave up 4 bases, with 14 bases separating them. Looked up from germline, CDR1 is SGHVS and CDR2 is FQNEAQ. The CDR3 coding sequence is TGTGCCAGCAGCTTAGAAAGTGGGACAAATTACAATGAGCAGTTCTTC. Translating gives CASSLESGTNYNEQFF.

The rearrangement uses TRBV28 and TRBJ1-4; TRBD1 aligns across 9 bases. CDR3 length: 16 residues. V trimming: 2 bases; J trimming: 5 bases; junction bases outside the gene matches: 6. The V gene's germline CDR1 is MDHEN and CDR2 SYDVKM. CDR3 bases: TGTGCCAGCAGTTTAGCCTCCGGGACAGGGAATGAAAAACTGTTTTTT. Its protein is CASSLASGTGNEKLFF.

This clone occurred once. The chain carries TRBV5-1 and TRBJ1-1; TRBD1 aligns across 9 bases. Germline assignment: CDR1 SGHRS and CDR2 YFSETQ. V lost 4 bases and J lost 2; bases outside the gene matches: 3. CDR3 length: 14 residues. CDR3 nucleotide sequence: TGCGCCAGCAGCGGAACAGGGGGCAACACTGAAGCTTTCTTT. This gives the protein CASSGTGGNTEAFF.

The rearrangement joins TRBV10-3 to TRBJ1-1; 9 bases fit TRBD1. J lost 5 bases, V lost 10 bases, and 8 bases had no gene match. Per the germline V gene, CDR1 is ENHRY and CDR2 is SYGVKD. The CDR3 contains 13 residues. The chain's CDR3 is CATRDREETEAFF. In DNA, the CDR3 is TGTGCCACGAGGGACAGGGAAGAAACTGAAGCTTTCTTT.

V is TRBV5-4 and J is TRBJ1-6; 12 bases line up with TRBD1. Germline V gene sequence: CDR1 SGHNT, CDR2 YYREEE (reference sequence). Germline trimming cut 3 bases from V and 7 bases from J; bases unmatched to any gene: 5. CDR3 length: 16 residues. CDR3 amino acids: CASSSGQGAGNSPLHF. The CDR3 DNA follows: TGTGCCAGCAGCTCGGGACAGGGGGCTGGGAATTCACCCCTCCACTTT.

This chain joins TRBV9 and TRBJ2-3, with 10 bases identical to TRBD2. The length of the CDR3 is 16 residues. Trimming cost V 0 bases and J 6 bases; bases outside gene matches: 7. The germline V gene encodes CDR1 SGDLS and CDR2 YYNGEE. CDR3 protein: CASSVVSGGARDTQYF. CDR3 DNA: TGTGCCAGCAGCGTAGTAAGCGGGGGGGCCAGGGATACGCAGTATTTT.

J is TRBJ1-2 and V is TRBV10-3, with D possibly TRBD1 on 5 matching bases. Trimming cost V 0 bases and J 4 bases, with 12 bases left between them. Germline assignment: CDR1 ENHRY and CDR2 SYGVKD. There are 15 residues in the CDR3. The CDR3 coding sequence is TGTGCCATCAGTGAGTCAGGGGCAGAGAGCTATGGCTACACCTTC. It yields the protein CAISESGAESYGYTF.

The chain is built from TRBV6-1 and TRBJ1-5; D remains ambiguous. The germline V gene has CDR1 MNHNS and CDR2 SASEGT. V lost 2 bases, J lost 6 bases, and 17 bases lay in between. The CDR3 consists of 16 residues. CDR3 nucleotide sequence: TGTGCCAGCAGTGAAAGTGGTGGGAGGTTCGGTCAGCCCCAGCATTTT. It translates to CASSESGGRFGQPQHF.

J is TRBJ2-2 and V is TRBV6-1; D is undetermined. Germline CDR1 is MNHNS and CDR2 is SASEGT. The V gene lost 1 base and the J gene lost 8 bases, with 2 bases spanning the gap. This CDR3 has 11 residues. The CDR3 here is CASSEGGELFF. CDR3 coding DNA: TGTGCCAGCAGTGAAGGTGGGGAGCTGTTTTTT.

The rearrangement links TRBV24-1 to TRBJ1-2, with 10 bases identical to TRBD1. The V gene's germline CDR1 is KGHDR and CDR2 SFDVKD. The CDR3 has 14 residues. J lost 6 bases, V lost 9 bases, and 9 bases had no gene match. The DNA of the CDR3 is TGTGCCACCGTTGACAGGGGGCAGACGGATGGCTACACCTTC. Translating gives CATVDRGQTDGYTF.

This chain joins TRBV14 and TRBJ1-3, with D unresolved. With 3 bases removed from V and 0 bases from J, the gap between germline ends came to 12 bases. The CDR3 contains 16 residues. Germline V gene data show CDR1 as SGHDN and CDR2 as FVKESK. CDR3 DNA sequence: TGTGCCAGCAGCCACAAGGAGCCAAGCTCTGGAAACACCATATATTTT. Translating it yields CASSHKEPSSGNTIYF.

This rearrangement joins TRBV25-1 to TRBJ1-1, with D possibly TRBD1 on 5 matching bases. The V gene's germline CDR1 is MGHDK and CDR2 SYGVNS. The CDR3 sequence is 12 residues long. The V gene lost 8 bases and the J gene lost 3 bases, with 10 bases spanning the gap. The CDR3 protein is CASVRGDTEAFF. The CDR3 DNA follows: TGTGCCAGCGTCCGGGGGGACACTGAAGCTTTCTTT.

The rearrangement uses TRBV5-1 and TRBJ2-5, with 7 bases that match TRBD2. CDR3 length: 16 amino acids. V shed 0 bases and J 2 bases; nucleotides not matched to a gene: 7. CDR1 SGHRS and CDR2 YFSETQ come from the germline V gene. The CDR3 reads CASSLGTRVSQETQYF. The CDR3, as DNA: TGCGCCAGCAGCTTGGGGACTAGAGTTTCTCAAGAGACCCAGTACTTC. The variable domain in full, with the rest retrieved from reference TRBV5-1 and TRBJ2-5, is KAGVTQTPRYLIKTRGQQVTLSCSPISGHRSVSWYQQTPGQGLQFLFEYFSETQRNKGNFPGRFSGRQFSNSRSEMNVSTLELGDSALYLCASSLGTRVSQETQYFGPGTRLLVL.

The V gene is TRBV2, the J gene TRBJ1-1, with D possibly matching TRBD1 (5 bases). Germline V gives CDR1 SNHLY, CDR2 FYNNEI. With 8 bases removed from V and 4 bases from J, the gap between germline ends came to 20 bases. This CDR3 contains 15 residues. The chain's CDR3 is CASSMGPLLRTEAFF. The CDR3 coding sequence is TGTGCCAGCTCAATGGGACCCTTGTTACGCACTGAAGCTTTCTTT.